The present TCR beta chain was sequenced within a study of human T cells and chemical hapten exposure. Sample time point: patch test 1, 2 weeks after DPC sensitization. Treatment given: therapeutic diphenylcyclopropenone sensitization with weekly scalp DPC. Each donor was an alopecia patient between 18 and 70 years of age who qualified for DPC. Unseparated into fractions, whole blood served as the source from which total RNA was extracted. A single record per CDR3 protein comes from TCRdb applying MiXCR to the RACE reads. This table holds roughly 180,000 distinct CDR3 sequences, roughly 15% found once. Points on this clonotype: Its antigen is undetermined.

Overall study results and limits: The study found that DPC sensitization did not change TCRs above 1 in 1000 frequency.

CDR1 and CDR2 (germline): LGHDT, YNNKEL (reference sequence). The V end was cut by 9 bases, the J end by 1 base, with 15 bases between. CDR3 length equals 14 residues. This sample comprised whole blood, obtained in connection with sensitization to the hapten diphenylcyclopropenone (DPC). J is TRBJ1-1 and V is TRBV3-1; TRBD1 might be the D (6 bases). The clonotype comes from a woman aged 30 to 39 with alopecia areata. Some clones in this sample may be carry-over from other donors' samples. DNA of the CDR3: TGTGCCAGTAGGCCGGGGGCGGGGAACACTGAAGCTTTCTTT. Residues: CASRPGAGNTEAFF.